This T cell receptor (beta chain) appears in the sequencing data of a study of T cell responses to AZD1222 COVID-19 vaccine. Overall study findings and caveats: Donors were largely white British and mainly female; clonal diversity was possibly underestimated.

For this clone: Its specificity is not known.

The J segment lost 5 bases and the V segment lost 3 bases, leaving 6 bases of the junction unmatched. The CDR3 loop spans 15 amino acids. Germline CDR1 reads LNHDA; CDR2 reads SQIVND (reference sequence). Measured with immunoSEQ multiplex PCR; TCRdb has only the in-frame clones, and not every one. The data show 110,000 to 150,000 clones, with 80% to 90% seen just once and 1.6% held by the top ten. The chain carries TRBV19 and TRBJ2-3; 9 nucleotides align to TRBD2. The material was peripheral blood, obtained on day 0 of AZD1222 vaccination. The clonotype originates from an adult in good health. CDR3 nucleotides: TGTGCCAGTAGTATCGGCGGGGGGGCCGGAGATACGCAGTATTTT. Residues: CASSIGGGAGDTQYF.